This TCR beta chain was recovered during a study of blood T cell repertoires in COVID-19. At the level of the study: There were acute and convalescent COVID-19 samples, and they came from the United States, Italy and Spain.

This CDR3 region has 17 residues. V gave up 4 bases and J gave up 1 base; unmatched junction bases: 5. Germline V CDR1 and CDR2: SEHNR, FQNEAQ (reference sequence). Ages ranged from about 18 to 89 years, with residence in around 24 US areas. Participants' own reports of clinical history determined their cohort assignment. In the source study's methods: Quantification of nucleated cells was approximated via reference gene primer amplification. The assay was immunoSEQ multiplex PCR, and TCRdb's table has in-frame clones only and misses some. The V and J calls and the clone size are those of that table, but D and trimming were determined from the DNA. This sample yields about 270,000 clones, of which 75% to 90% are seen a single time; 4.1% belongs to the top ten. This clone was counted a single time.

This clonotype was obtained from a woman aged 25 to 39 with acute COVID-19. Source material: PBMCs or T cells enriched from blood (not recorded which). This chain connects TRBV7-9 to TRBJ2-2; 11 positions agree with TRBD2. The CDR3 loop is CASSSFGLAGNTGELFF. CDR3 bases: TGTGCCAGCAGCTCATTTGGACTAGCGGGGAACACCGGGGAGCTGTTTTTT.